Given below is one T cell receptor beta chain in context. The data derive from a study of early T cells in non-severe SARS-CoV-2 infection. In the study overall: Bulk RNA isolated from unsorted whole blood underwent sequencing; chains were not paired.

TCRdb passed the 5' RACE reads through MiXCR, listing each CDR3 protein once. The sample yields roughly 66,000 distinct CDR3 sequences, approximately 10% seen once. The germline gives CDR1 MNHNY, CDR2 SVGAGI (reference sequence). Trimming stripped 4 bases from V and 2 bases from J, with 12 bases between. There are 15 residues in the CDR3. This chain connects TRBV6-6 to TRBJ2-1; possibly TRBD2 for D (6 bases). The sequenced sample consisted of whole blood. The source is an adult who was a healthcare worker with PCR-confirmed SARS-CoV-2 infection or an uninfected control (not recorded which). The CDR3, as DNA: TGTGCCAGCAGTTTCCGGGACTCCACCTACAATGAGCAGTTCTTC. The encoded protein is CASSFRDSTYNEQFF.